One T cell receptor beta chain is described in this entry. Its matching antigen is unknown. The method was immunoSEQ multiplex PCR; TCRdb's version includes in-frame clones alone and lacks a portion of them. The table records around 1.4 million clones, 97% to 99% of them present only once. V gave up 3 bases and J gave up 15 bases; unmatched junction bases: 5. The CDR3 is 11 residues long. Germline-derived CDR1 and CDR2 are SGHAT and FQNNGV. These data belong to a study of shared clonotypes between healthy human individuals. Study-level findings and limits: About 5% of naive CD4 clonotypes were common to a few donors.

The rearrangement joins TRBV11-2 to TRBJ2-4; 7 positions match TRBD2. The TCR originated in a man aged 25 to 40 in good health. Specimen: naive CD4+ T cells sorted from blood. The subset here: CD45RA+ positively selected. The DNA of the CDR3 is TGTGCCAGCAGCTTGGGACTAACAACGTACTTC. Protein product: CASSLGLTTYF.